The clone carrying this T cell receptor beta chain was seen only a few times. Its antigen is unidentified. The data are from a study of vaccination effects on CD4 cells after COVID-19. Study background: A median of 72 days separated the second dose and sampling.

Trimming shortened V by 3 bases and J by 5 bases, and 10 bases separated the two germline ends. Looked up from germline, CDR1 is LNHDA and CDR2 is SQIVND (reference sequence). CDR3 length equals 13 residues. Clones were read by immunoSEQ multiplex PCR, and TCRdb kept only the in-frame ones, dropping some. In the table there are fewer than 90,000 clones, 60% to 80% of which are singletons. After expansion with viral peptide pools in the ViraFEST assay, antigen-specific CD4+ T cells were sequenced. CD4+ T cells were isolated after less than 13 days of culture. Two doses of BNT162b2 or mRNA-1273 vaccine were administered to participants.

The specimen was CD4+ T cells from PBMCs cultured with HCoV-OC43 spike peptides, collected after COVID-19 vaccination. As for subset: HCoV-OC43 spike overlapping peptide pool stimulation. The rearrangement links TRBV19 to TRBJ2-5; the D is unclear. The TCR comes from a human donor who received a COVID-19 vaccine. The CDR3 DNA follows: TGTGCCAGTAGTATTAGAGGTCCGGAGACCCAGTACTTC. Protein: CASSIRGPETQYF.